A selection of T cell receptor beta chains follows, all from one sample in a study of blood T cell repertoires in COVID-19. The assay was immunoSEQ multiplex PCR, and TCRdb's table has in-frame clones only and misses some. This table has 150,000 to 250,000 clones, roughly 87% appearing once. Sequencing was performed on PBMCs or T cells enriched from blood (not recorded which). Source of these receptors: a woman aged 30 to 39 who had recovered from COVID-19. CDR3s include the opening cysteine and the closing phenylalanine or tryptophan. D genes are given only for firm matches. Clone size is not always given. Where it is, it says once, few, many or a class for expanded clones.

v_call,d_call,j_call,clone_size,cdr3_nt,cdr3_aa
TRBV7-2,TRBD2,TRBJ2-7,NA,TGTGCCAGCAGCAGTAGCGGGGGGGCTGGCGAGCAGTACTTC,CASSSSGGAGEQYF
TRBV30,NA,TRBJ1-5,few,TGTGCCTGGAGTGCAGGCCCCAATCAGCCCCAGCATTTT,CAWSAGPNQPQHF
TRBV4-1,NA,TRBJ1-1,NA,TGCGCCAGCAGCCAAGTCCTCCGGAACACTGAAGCTTTCTTT,CASSQVLRNTEAFF
TRBV7-9,NA,TRBJ1-4,NA,TGTGCCAGCAACCTAGAACGAGGAAATGAAAAACTGTTTTTT,CASNLERGNEKLFF
TRBV7-6,NA,TRBJ2-3,NA,TGTGCCAGCAGCTTTAACGAGGCGGATACGCAGTATTTT,CASSFNEADTQYF
TRBV3-1/TRBV3-2,TRBD2,TRBJ2-7,NA,TGTGCCAGCAGCCAAGGGTGGCTAGCGGGAGTTGGGGAGCAGTACTTC,CASSQGWLAGVGEQYF
TRBV5-6,NA,TRBJ2-7,NA,TGTGCCAGCAGCTTGACGGGGGACCCCTCCTACGAGCAGTACTTC,CASSLTGDPSYEQYF
TRBV19,NA,TRBJ1-3,NA,TGTGCCAGTAGTATTCTCCAGGCAGAACCGGACACCATATATTTT,CASSILQAEPDTIYF
TRBV7-9,NA,TRBJ1-4,NA,TGTGCCAGCAGCTCAGGGCCTGACACGGAGAATAATGAAAAACTGTTTTTT,CASSSGPDTENNEKLFF
TRBV7-2,NA,TRBJ2-2,NA,TGTGCCAGCAGCTCCGGACTTAACACCGGGGAGCTGTTTTTT,CASSSGLNTGELFF
TRBV19,TRBD1,TRBJ1-1,NA,TGTGCCAGTAGTGGGACAGTGAACACTGAAGCTTTCTTT,CASSGTVNTEAFF
TRBV9,TRBD1,TRBJ1-1,NA,TGTGCCAGCAGCGCCGGACAGGGGGACACTGAAGCTTTCTTT,CASSAGQGDTEAFF
TRBV5-1,TRBD1,TRBJ1-3,NA,TGCGCCAGCAGCTTAACAGGGGAAGGTTCTGGAAACACCATATATTTT,CASSLTGEGSGNTIYF
TRBV5-1,TRBD2,TRBJ2-7,NA,TGCGCCAGCAGCTTGGTCTCAGCGGGGGGCAGCGAGCAGTACTTC,CASSLVSAGGSEQYF
TRBV10-2,TRBD1,TRBJ2-4,NA,TGCGCCAGCAGTGGAATGACAGGGGAAGCCAAAAACATTCAGTACTTC,CASSGMTGEAKNIQYF
TRBV2,TRBD2,TRBJ2-5,NA,TGTGCCAGCAACCCGGGACTAGCGGGGGGGGAGACCCAGTACTTC,CASNPGLAGGETQYF
TRBV7-8,NA,TRBJ1-1,NA,TGTGCCAGCAGCTTGGGGCAAGAAGCTTTCTTT,CASSLGQEAFF
TRBV19,NA,TRBJ2-7,NA,TGTGCCAGTAGTATATGGGGCAGGAGCTCCTACGAGCAGTACTTC,CASSIWGRSSYEQYF
TRBV4-2,NA,TRBJ1-3,NA,TGTGCCAGCAGCCAAGACTACAGGACCTCTGGAAACACCATATATTTT,CASSQDYRTSGNTIYF
TRBV30,NA,TRBJ1-2,NA,TGTGCCTGGACAGCAGGGGCAGGGAGCTATGGCTACACCTTC,CAWTAGAGSYGYTF
TRBV12-3/TRBV12-4,NA,TRBJ1-6,NA,TGTGCCAGCAGTCGGACAGATAATTCACCCCTCCACTTT,CASSRTDNSPLHF
TRBV19,NA,TRBJ1-5,NA,TGTGCCAGTGACCTGAGGGGAGGAAGTCAGCCCCAGCATTTT,CASDLRGGSQPQHF
TRBV9,TRBD2,TRBJ2-7,once,TGTGCCAGCAGCGCTAGCGGAATGATATACGAGCAGTACTTC,CASSASGMIYEQYF
TRBV24-1,NA,TRBJ2-2,NA,TGTGCCACCAGTGGACAGACGAACACCGGGGAGCTGTTTTTT,CATSGQTNTGELFF
TRBV7-8,TRBD2,TRBJ2-7,NA,TGTGCCAGCAGCTACCGGGACTACTACTACGAGCAGTACTTC,CASSYRDYYYEQYF
TRBV12-2,NA,TRBJ2-3,few,TGTGCAAGTCGCTTAGCGGGGACTAGCGGGACAGATACGCAGTATTTT,CASRLAGTSGTDTQYF
TRBV30,NA,TRBJ1-5,NA,TGTGCCTGGAGTGACAGTGATCAGCCCCAGCATTTT,CAWSDSDQPQHF
TRBV4-2,TRBD1,TRBJ1-5,NA,TGTGCCAGCAGCTCGCACCAGGGGGTCGGCAATCAGCCCCAGCATTTT,CASSSHQGVGNQPQHF
TRBV30,TRBD1,TRBJ1-2,NA,TGTGCCTGGAGTGGGGACAGGGGGGACTATGGCTACACCTTC,CAWSGDRGDYGYTF
TRBV19,NA,TRBJ2-1,NA,TGTGCCAGTAGGCGTGACTTGGACTCCTACAATGAGCAGTTCTTC,CASRRDLDSYNEQFF
TRBV20-1,NA,TRBJ1-1,NA,TGCAGTGCTATTACAAACACTGAAGCTTTCTTT,CSAITNTEAFF
TRBV30,NA,TRBJ1-5,NA,TGTGCCTGGGACAGTTTTAGCAATCAGCCCCAGCATTTT,CAWDSFSNQPQHF
TRBV5-4,NA,TRBJ2-2,NA,TGTGCCAGCAGCTTCGGACAGAACACCGGGGAGCTGTTTTTT,CASSFGQNTGELFF
TRBV11-3,NA,TRBJ2-1,NA,TGTGCCAGCAGCTTAAGGACAATGGACAATGAGCAGTTCTTC,CASSLRTMDNEQFF
TRBV7-9,NA,TRBJ1-1,NA,TGTGCCAGCATCACGATTCGAAGCGCAGGGCCAAACACTGAAGCTTTCTTT,CASITIRSAGPNTEAFF
TRBV13,TRBD1,TRBJ1-2,NA,TGTGCCAGCAGCGCGACAGGGCGCGACTATGGCTACACCTTC,CASSATGRDYGYTF
TRBV10-3,TRBD1,TRBJ1-3,NA,TGTGCCATCAGTGAGTCGACTACAGGGGTTGGAAACACCATATATTTT,CAISESTTGVGNTIYF
TRBV6-2/TRBV6-3,TRBD1,TRBJ2-1,NA,TGTGCCAGCATTTACAGGGACAGGGCTTACAATGAGCAGTTCTTC,CASIYRDRAYNEQFF
TRBV4-3,TRBD1,TRBJ1-2,NA,TGCGCCAGCAGCCAAGGCCGACAGGGGGCGAACTATGGCTACACCTTC,CASSQGRQGANYGYTF
TRBV4-3,TRBD2,TRBJ2-5,once,TGCGCCAGCAGCCAAGAAGCGGGGGCCCAAGAGACCCAGTACTTC,CASSQEAGAQETQYF
TRBV18,TRBD2,TRBJ2-5,NA,TGTGCCAGCTCTACCAGCGGGGGCCAAGAGACCCAGTACTTC,CASSTSGGQETQYF
TRBV7-9,TRBD1,TRBJ2-3,NA,TGTGCCAGCAGCCGACAGGGGCCCACAGATACGCAGTATTTT,CASSRQGPTDTQYF
TRBV9,NA,TRBJ2-6,NA,TGTGCCTGCCGGGGAAAGGACTCTGGGGCCAACGTCCTGACTTTC,CACRGKDSGANVLTF
TRBV5-6,TRBD1,TRBJ1-2,NA,TGTGCCAGCAGCTTGTTGCAGGGGGCTAACTATGGCTACACCTTC,CASSLLQGANYGYTF
TRBV9,TRBD2,TRBJ2-5,NA,TGTGCCAGCAGTTATAGGACTAGTGGTGAGACCCAGTACTTC,CASSYRTSGETQYF
TRBV2,NA,TRBJ1-4,once,TGTGCCAGCAGTTCCGATCCTAAAAGTAATGAAAAACTGTTTTTT,CASSSDPKSNEKLFF
TRBV4-3,NA,TRBJ2-2,many,TGCGCCAGCAGCCAAGATCTTACAGGGATGACCGGGGAGCTGTTTTTT,CASSQDLTGMTGELFF
TRBV11-1,NA,TRBJ1-4,NA,TGTGCCAGCAGCGGCAAGGGGGTTCGTGAAAAACTGTTTTTT,CASSGKGVREKLFF
TRBV5-4,TRBD1,TRBJ1-4,NA,TGTGCCAGCAGCCCCGGGACAGGGGCTGAAAAACTGTTTTTT,CASSPGTGAEKLFF
TRBV5-8,TRBD1,TRBJ1-3,once,TGTGCCAGCAGCCGGATGGGACAGTCTGGAAACACCATATATTTT,CASSRMGQSGNTIYF